The subject of this entry is one TCR beta chain. Its matching antigen is unknown. Execution of the assay was at deep level. Clones were sequenced by immunoSEQ multiplex PCR, and TCRdb holds only the in-frame ones, with some missing. The sample contains about 2 million clones, approximately 94% of which appear only once. Trimming took 7 bases from V and 7 from J; bases not matched to a gene: 14. There are 15 residues in the CDR3. The V gene's germline CDR1 is SNHLY and CDR2 FYNNEI. The data are from a study of shared clonotypes between healthy human individuals. Study observations and caveats: Relative to memory subsets, naive subsets generally showed larger estimated richness.

Terminally differentiated effector memory CD45RA+ cells were excluded by CCR7 positive selection of CD45RO-negative cells. Those who donated, Caucasian adults without exception, all lived in Nashville, Tennessee. Material: naive CD8+ T cells sorted from blood. The receptor's source is a man younger than 35 in good health. This chain uses TRBV2 with TRBJ1-2, with TRBD1 identical over 8 bases. CDR3 sequence (DNA): TGTGCCAGCATTAGGAGGACAGGGCAGTTGGGTGGCTACACCTTC. It is translated as CASIRRTGQLGGYTF.